This paragraph covers one TCR beta chain sequence. The antigen it recognizes is unknown. Per-nucleotide qualities are absent, and no much larger clonotype sits a single base away. The immunoSEQ Assay was the method used to sequence TCRbeta CDR3 regions. After extraction, genomic DNA underwent amplification by bias-controlled multiplex PCR, followed by high-throughput sequencing. Processing in the source paper ran as follows. To quantify the absolute abundance of each unique TCRbeta CDR3 region, sequences were collapsed and filtered. T cell fraction was estimated by normalizing TCRbeta template counts to usable DNA, with usable DNA measured through amplification of reference genes found in all nucleated cells. Repertoire TCRs were annotated as SARS-CoV-2-specific when V gene, CDR3 amino acid sequence and J gene were exactly matched to a known reactive TCR set. The reference SARS-CoV-2 TCR set was derived from MIRA and filtered for enrichment in COVID-19-positive ImmuneCODE repertoires, a step that removed public or cross-reactive TCRs. Using the MIRA antigens, annotated TCRs were further analysed by specific ORF or by position within an ORF. Depth was the summed frequency of annotated unique rearrangements, while breadth was defined as annotated unique rearrangements over total unique productive rearrangements. Group comparisons of TCR breadth used two-sided Wilcoxon rank-sum tests. As stored in TCRdb, this immuneACCESS dataset retains in-frame rearrangements with V and J assigned. A fraction of the clones does not appear; measured against another copy, unresolved V genes explain less than half of the discrepancy, and the remainder lacks a known reason. For V, J and clone size, that table is used; D and trimming come from the DNA. Present in this sample are under 150,000 clones, more than 80% of which were seen just once. The ten largest clones capture 5% of the sample.

Explained via the paper, the time point label denotes: individuals recovered from natural SARS-CoV-2 infection. The data are from a study of Ad26.COV2.S vaccination and SARS-CoV-2 variants listed by TCRdb under 2021. Background for the entire study: The specificity and breadth of SARS-CoV-2-reactive T cell receptors after Ad26.COV2.S vaccination were assessed by TCRbeta repertoire sequencing. The TCR-sequenced set comprised around 30 samples: some 19 Ad26.COV2.S vaccine recipients, 5 placebo recipients and 8 SARS-CoV-2 convalescent individuals.

Here is what the overall study found, with its caveats: It was noted by the authors that total T cell responses may have been underestimated by the TCR breadth and depth analyses. After vaccination, substantial breadth of spike-specific CD8+ and CD4+ T cell responses was reported. Vaccine and placebo recipients had similar non-spike TCR breadth, a finding consistent with the vaccine containing only spike. Ad26.COV2.S recipients had higher spike-specific TCR breadth than placebo recipients (P = 0.0014).

Cut back by 5 bases and 4 bases, the V and J ends lie 11 bases apart. From a lookup of the germline V gene (reference sequence), CDR1 and CDR2 are GTSNPN and SVGIG. Reading from cysteine to phenylalanine, the CDR3 counts 12 amino acids. Only the CDR3 DNA stays, 36 bases, in frame from base 1. The receptor's source is a human donor who had recovered from COVID-19. Sequencing used peripheral blood, obtained after recovery from COVID-19. The V gene is TRBV30 and the J gene is TRBJ1-1; the D gene is perhaps TRBD1, on 6 matching bases. The CDR3 protein sequence reads: CAWDTRGTEAFF. The nucleotide sequence is TGTGCCTGGGACACCAGGGGCACTGAAGCTTTCTTT.